This T cell receptor beta chain originates from a study of brain T cells in children with intractable seizures. The study's findings and limits: HCMV serostatus was not known, and viral specificity came from CDR3 similarity only.

The ends were cut back, 0 bases at V and 4 bases at J, with 14 bases in the middle. The CDR3 sequence is 15 residues long. CDR1 SGHRS and CDR2 YFSETQ come from the germline V gene. Only in-frame clones appear in the TCRdb table, and some are missing; sequencing was by immunoSEQ multiplex PCR. The sample includes about 340,000 clones, 93% of them seen just once. As for this clone: Its specificity is not known.

Time point reported: blood from clinic visit 5 months post-surgery; TSC patient then seizure free. Sequencing was limited to surgery cases with top T cell transcript signatures in brain tissue. At least one anti-epileptic drug was given before surgery. The input for sequencing was peripheral blood, taken roughly 5 months after surgery. The rearrangement uses TRBV5-1 and TRBJ2-7; tentative D call: TRBD2 (6 bases). The sequence was obtained from a boy less than two years old with tuberous sclerosis and intractable seizures. This CDR3 reads CASSLVSGEGYEQYF. In DNA form, the CDR3 reads TGCGCCAGCAGCTTGGTATCGGGAGAGGGTTACGAGCAGTACTTC.